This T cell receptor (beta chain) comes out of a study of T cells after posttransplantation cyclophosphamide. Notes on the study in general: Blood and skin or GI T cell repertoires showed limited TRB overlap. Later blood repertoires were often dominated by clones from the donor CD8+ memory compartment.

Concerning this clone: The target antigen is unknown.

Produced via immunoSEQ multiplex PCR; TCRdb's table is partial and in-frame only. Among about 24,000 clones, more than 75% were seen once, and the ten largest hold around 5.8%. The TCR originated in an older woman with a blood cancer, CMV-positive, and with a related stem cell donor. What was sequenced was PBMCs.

The CDR3 nucleotides read TGTGCCAGCAGTTCAATACACCGTTATAGCAATCAGCCCCAGCATTTT. Residues: CASSSIHRYSNQPQHF. The chain has TRBV27 and TRBJ1-5, with D unresolved. The CDR3 has 16 residues. Germline CDR1 and CDR2: MNHEY and SMNVEV (reference sequence). Trimming took off 4 bases at V and 0 bases at J, with 13 bases between the two ends.